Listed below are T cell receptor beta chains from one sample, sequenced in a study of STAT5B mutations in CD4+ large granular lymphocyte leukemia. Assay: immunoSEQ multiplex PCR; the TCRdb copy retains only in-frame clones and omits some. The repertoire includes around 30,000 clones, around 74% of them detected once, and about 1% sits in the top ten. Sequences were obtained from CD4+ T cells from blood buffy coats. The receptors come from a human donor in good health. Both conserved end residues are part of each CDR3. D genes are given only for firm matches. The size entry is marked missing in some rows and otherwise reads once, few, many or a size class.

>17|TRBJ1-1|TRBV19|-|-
TGTGCCAGTAGTATAGGGCCGAAACAGGGAAGGGGCACTGAAGCTTTCTTT
CASSIGPKQGRGTEAFF
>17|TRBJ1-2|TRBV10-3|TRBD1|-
TGTGCCATCAGTACAGGGGGCAGGGGGTTTTCTAACTATGGCTACACCTTC
CAISTGGRGFSNYGYTF
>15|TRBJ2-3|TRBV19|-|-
TGTGCCAGTAGTATAGATCAGCATGGGGCAGATACGCAGTATTTT
CASSIDQHGADTQYF
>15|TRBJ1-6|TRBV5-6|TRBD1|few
TGTGCCAGCAGCTTGTATGACAGGGATAATTCACCCCTCCACTTT
CASSLYDRDNSPLHF
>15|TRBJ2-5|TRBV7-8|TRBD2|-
TGTGCCAGCAGCTTTAGCGGGCTGTACCAAGAGACCCAGTACTTC
CASSFSGLYQETQYF
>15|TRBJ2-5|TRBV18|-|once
TGTGCCAGCCGGGATTCCCTACCTACGACCGAGACCCAGTACTTC
CASRDSLPTTETQYF
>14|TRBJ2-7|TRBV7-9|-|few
TGTGCCAGCAGCCAGCTGGTGGCAGGCAACGAGCAGTACTTC
CASSQLVAGNEQYF
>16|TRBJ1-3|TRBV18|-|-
TGTGCCAGCTCACCCCCGGGGATTCCGAGGGGAAACACCATATATTTT
CASSPPGIPRGNTIYF
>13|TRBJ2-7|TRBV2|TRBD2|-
TGTGCCAGCGGGGCGGGAGGCCGCTACGAGCAGTACTTC
CASGAGGRYEQYF
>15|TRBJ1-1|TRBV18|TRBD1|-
TGTGCCAGCTCGCCGTGGACAGGGGGAAACACTGAAGCTTTCTTT
CASSPWTGGNTEAFF
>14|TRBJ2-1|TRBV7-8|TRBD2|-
TGTGCCAGCAGCTTAAGCGGGAGTAACAATGAGCAGTTCTTC
CASSLSGSNNEQFF
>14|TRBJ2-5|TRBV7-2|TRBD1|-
TGTGCCAGCAGCTACGGGACAGGGAAAGAGACCCAGTACTTC
CASSYGTGKETQYF
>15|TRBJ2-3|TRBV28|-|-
TGTGCCAGCAGTAAGTGGGGGGCCCGCACAGATACGCAGTATTTT
CASSKWGARTDTQYF
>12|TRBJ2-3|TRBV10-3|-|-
TGTGCCATCAGCTCTACTGAGGATACGCAGTATTTT
CAISSTEDTQYF
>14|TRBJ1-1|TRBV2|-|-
TGTGCCAGCAGTCTATTCGACGGGAACACTGAAGCTTTCTTT
CASSLFDGNTEAFF
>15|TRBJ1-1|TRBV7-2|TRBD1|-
TGTGCCAGTAGGGGACAGGCCTTCGCCGTCACTGAAGCTTTCTTT
CASRGQAFAVTEAFF
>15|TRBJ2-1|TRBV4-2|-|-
TGTGCCAGCAGCCAAGATGGGCGGAGCGACAATGAGCAGTTCTTC
CASSQDGRSDNEQFF
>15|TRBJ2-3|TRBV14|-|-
TGTGCCAGCAGCCAAACCCGACTATTCACAGATACGCAGTATTTT
CASSQTRLFTDTQYF
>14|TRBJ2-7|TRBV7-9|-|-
TGTGCCAGCAGCTTGAGACAGTCCTCCTACGAGCAGCACTTC
CASSLRQSSYEQHF
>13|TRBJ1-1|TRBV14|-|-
TGTGCCAGCAGCCGAAGGGGGACTACCGAAGCTTTCTTT
CASSRRGTTEAFF
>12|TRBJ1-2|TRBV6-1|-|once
TGTGCCAGCAGCAGGGCTAACTATGGCTACACCTTC
CASSRANYGYTF
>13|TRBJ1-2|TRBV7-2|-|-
TGTGCCAGCAGCTTATACGGCGGGGGAGGTTACACCTTC
CASSLYGGGGYTF
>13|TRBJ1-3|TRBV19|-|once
TGTGCCAGTAAAGTTCAGGGAGTCAACACCATATATTTT
CASKVQGVNTIYF